This T cell receptor beta chain originates from a study of T cell responses to AZD1222 COVID-19 vaccine. Background on the study: Whether given at about 4 or about 12 weeks, second doses were pooled.

TCRdb's copy holds only in-frame clones and misses some; the assay was immunoSEQ multiplex PCR. The sample includes 90,000 to 95,000 clones, approximately 90% of them seen just once. General study results and limits: Only after the peak T cell response were repertoires sampled. Clonal diversity may have been underestimated, and the donors were mostly white British, with more females than males. Spike-wide vaccine-associated CD4 TCRs dominated at 160-218 and 743-854.

With 4 bases removed from V and 4 bases from J, the gap between germline ends came to 16 bases. The CDR3 has 16 amino acids. From germline, CDR1 is SGHDN and CDR2 FVKESK. As regards this clone: What it binds is unknown.

The receptor comes from an adult in good health. The chain carries TRBV14 and TRBJ2-2, with unresolved D. The input for sequencing was peripheral blood, taken on day 0 of AZD1222 vaccination. The CDR3, as DNA: TGTGCCAGCAGCCTCGGCTTAGTAACCGGCACCGGGGAGCTGTTTTTT. This sequence encodes CASSLGLVTGTGELFF.